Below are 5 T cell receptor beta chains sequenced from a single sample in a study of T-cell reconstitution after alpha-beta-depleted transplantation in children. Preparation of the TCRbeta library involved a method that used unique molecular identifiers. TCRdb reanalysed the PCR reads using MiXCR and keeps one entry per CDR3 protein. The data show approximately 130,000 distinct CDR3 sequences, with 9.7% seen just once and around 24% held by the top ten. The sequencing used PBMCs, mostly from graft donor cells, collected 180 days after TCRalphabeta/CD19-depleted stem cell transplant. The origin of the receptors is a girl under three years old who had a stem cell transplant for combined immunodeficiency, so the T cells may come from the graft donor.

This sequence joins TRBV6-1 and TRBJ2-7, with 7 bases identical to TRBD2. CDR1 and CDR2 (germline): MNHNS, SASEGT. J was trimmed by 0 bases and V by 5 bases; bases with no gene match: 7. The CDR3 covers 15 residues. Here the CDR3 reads CASSPREGTSYEQYF. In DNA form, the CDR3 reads TGTGCCAGCAGTCCTAGGGAGGGGACCTCCTACGAGCAGTACTTC.

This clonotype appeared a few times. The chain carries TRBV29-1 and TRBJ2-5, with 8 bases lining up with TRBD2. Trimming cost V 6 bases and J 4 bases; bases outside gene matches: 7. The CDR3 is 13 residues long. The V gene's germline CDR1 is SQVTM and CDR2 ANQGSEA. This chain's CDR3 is CSVARTSRETQYF. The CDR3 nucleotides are TGCAGCGTCGCGAGGACTAGCCGAGAGACCCAGTACTTC.

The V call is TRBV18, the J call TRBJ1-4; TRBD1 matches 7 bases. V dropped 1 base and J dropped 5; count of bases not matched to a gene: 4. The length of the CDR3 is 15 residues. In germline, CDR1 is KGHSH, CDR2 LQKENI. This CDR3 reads CASSPRQGLNEKLFF. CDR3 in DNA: TGTGCCAGCTCACCACGACAGGGATTGAATGAAAAACTGTTTTTT.

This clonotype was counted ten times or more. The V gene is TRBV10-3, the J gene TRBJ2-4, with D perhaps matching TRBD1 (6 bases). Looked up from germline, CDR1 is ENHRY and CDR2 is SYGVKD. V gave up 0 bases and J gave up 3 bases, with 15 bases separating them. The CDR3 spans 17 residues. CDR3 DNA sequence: TGTGCCATCAGTGAGTCTGGTACAGGGAGAGGCAAAAACATTCAGTACTTC. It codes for CAISESGTGRGKNIQYF.

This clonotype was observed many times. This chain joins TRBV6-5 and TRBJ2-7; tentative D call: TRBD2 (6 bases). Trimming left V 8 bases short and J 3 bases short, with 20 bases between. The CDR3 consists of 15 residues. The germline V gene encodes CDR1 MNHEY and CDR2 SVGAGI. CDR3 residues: CASRGTSKGFYEQYF. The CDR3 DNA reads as TGTGCCAGCCGAGGGACTTCCAAAGGCTTCTACGAGCAGTACTTC.